This T cell receptor beta chain was sequenced during a study of T cells after yellow fever vaccination. The TCR cDNA carried a universal primer site and UMIs from 5'RACE template switching. TCRdb reanalysed the 5' RACE reads using MiXCR and keeps one entry per CDR3 protein. The sample holds hundreds of thousands of distinct CDR3 sequences, roughly 13% seen once. The sequence was obtained from a young man who received the YFV17D yellow fever vaccine. The source material was PBMCs, sampled on the day of the yellow fever booster vaccination.

CDR3 in DNA: TGTGCCAGCAGTTTCGGGACAGATTACAATGAGCAGTTCTTC. It encodes CASSFGTDYNEQFF. The V and J genes are TRBV28 and TRBJ2-1, with 7 bases matching TRBD1. CDR3 length: 14 residues. Germline V gene data show CDR1 as MDHEN and CDR2 as SYDVKM. Trimming at V came to 3 bases and at J to 4 bases, leaving 3 bases not matched to a gene. The full variable domain, its missing parts supplied by reference TRBV28 and TRBJ2-1, is DVKVTQSSRYLVKRTGEKVFLECVQDMDHENMFWYRQDPGLGLRLIYFSYDVKMKEKGDIPEGYSVSREKKERFSLILESASTNQTSMYLCASSFGTDYNEQFFGPGTRLTVL.